The present T cell receptor beta chain was sequenced within a study of TIL therapy for anti-PD-1-resistant metastatic lung cancer. Study-wide results and limits: Many TIL product clones were absent from baseline tumor, suggesting clonal contraction.

Germline lookup yields CDR1 SGHTA and CDR2 FQGNSA. V lost 2 bases to trimming and J lost 0 bases, with 11 bases between them. There are 16 residues in the CDR3. A note on this clone: No antigen is known for it. The same CDR3 is also encoded by other DNA sequences in this sample.

The libraries were made with immunoSEQ v3. Measured with immunoSEQ multiplex PCR; TCRdb has only the in-frame clones, and not every one. The repertoire includes about 7,000 clones, 60% to 70% of them detected once, and approximately 7.5% sits in the top ten. Time point specified: pre-treatment sample, taken before nivolumab and TIL therapy. The tumor samples were excised metastases, mostly pleural nodules or supraclavicular lymph nodes. Progressing patients received lymphodepletion, expanded TIL infusion and IL-2. The sample consisted of tumor tissue, taken at baseline. The receptor was derived from a person between 25 and 80 years old with non-small cell lung cancer. This sequence joins TRBV7-2 and TRBJ1-3; D gene uncertain. CDR3 in amino acids: CASSLSSGSSGNTIYF. CDR3 nucleotide sequence: TGTGCCAGCAGCTTATCGTCAGGATCCTCTGGAAACACCATATATTTT.